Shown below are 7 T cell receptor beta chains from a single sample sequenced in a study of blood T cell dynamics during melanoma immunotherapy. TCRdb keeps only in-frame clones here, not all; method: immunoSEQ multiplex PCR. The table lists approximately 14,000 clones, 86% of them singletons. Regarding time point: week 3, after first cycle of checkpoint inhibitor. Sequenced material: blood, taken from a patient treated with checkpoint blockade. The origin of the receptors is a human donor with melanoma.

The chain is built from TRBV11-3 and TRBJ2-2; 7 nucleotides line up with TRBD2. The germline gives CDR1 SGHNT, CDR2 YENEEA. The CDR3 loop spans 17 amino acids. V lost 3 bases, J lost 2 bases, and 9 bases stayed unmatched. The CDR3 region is CASSFPLGGSNTGELFF. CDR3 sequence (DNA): TGTGCCAGCAGCTTTCCCTTAGGCGGGAGTAACACCGGGGAGCTGTTTTTT.

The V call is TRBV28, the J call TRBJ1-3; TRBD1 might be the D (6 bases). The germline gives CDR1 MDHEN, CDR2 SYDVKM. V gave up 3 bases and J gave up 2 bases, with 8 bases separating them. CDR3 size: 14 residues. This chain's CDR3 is CASSFGGPGNTIYF. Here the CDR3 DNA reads TGTGCCAGCAGTTTCGGGGGGCCTGGAAACACCATATATTTT.

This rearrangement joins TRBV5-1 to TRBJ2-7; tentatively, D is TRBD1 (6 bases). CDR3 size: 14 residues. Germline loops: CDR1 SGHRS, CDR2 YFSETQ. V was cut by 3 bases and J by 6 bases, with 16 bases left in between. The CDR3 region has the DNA TGCGCCAGCAGCTCGTGGGGGCAGGGGTCCGAGCAGTACTTC. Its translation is CASSSWGQGSEQYF.

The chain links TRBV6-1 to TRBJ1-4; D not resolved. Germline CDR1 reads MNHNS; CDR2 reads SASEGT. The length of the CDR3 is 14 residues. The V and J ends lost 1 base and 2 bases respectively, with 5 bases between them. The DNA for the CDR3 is TGTGCCAGCAGTGAAGGGATGACTAATGAAAAACTGTTTTTT. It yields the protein CASSEGMTNEKLFF.

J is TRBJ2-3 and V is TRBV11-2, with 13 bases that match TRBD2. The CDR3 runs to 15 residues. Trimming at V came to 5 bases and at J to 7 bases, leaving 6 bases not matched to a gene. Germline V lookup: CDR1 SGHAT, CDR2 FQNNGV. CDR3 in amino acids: CASSERTSGSNTQYF. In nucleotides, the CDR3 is TGTGCCAGCAGCGAACGGACTAGCGGGAGTAATACGCAGTATTTT. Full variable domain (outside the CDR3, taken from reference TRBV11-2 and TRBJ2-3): EAGVAQSPRYKIIEKRQSVAFWCNPISGHATLYWYQQILGQGPKLLIQFQNNGVVDDSQLPKDRFSAERLKGVDSTLKIQPAKLEDSAVYLCASSERTSGSNTQYFGPGTRLTVL.

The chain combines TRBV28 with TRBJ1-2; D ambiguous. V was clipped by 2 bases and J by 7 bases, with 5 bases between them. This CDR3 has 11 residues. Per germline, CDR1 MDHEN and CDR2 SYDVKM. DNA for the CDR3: TGTGCCAGCAGTTTACGGGTTGGCTACACCTTC. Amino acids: CASSLRVGYTF.

The CDR3 DNA is TGTGCCAGCAGATTAGGGGCGACCTACGAGCAGTACTTC. It is translated as CASRLGATYEQYF. The chain is built from TRBV28 and TRBJ2-7; a weak D match, TRBD1 (5 bases). Per the germline V gene, CDR1 is MDHEN and CDR2 is SYDVKM. V was shortened by 6 bases and J by 2 bases, with 11 bases between the two germline ends. The CDR3 covers 13 residues.